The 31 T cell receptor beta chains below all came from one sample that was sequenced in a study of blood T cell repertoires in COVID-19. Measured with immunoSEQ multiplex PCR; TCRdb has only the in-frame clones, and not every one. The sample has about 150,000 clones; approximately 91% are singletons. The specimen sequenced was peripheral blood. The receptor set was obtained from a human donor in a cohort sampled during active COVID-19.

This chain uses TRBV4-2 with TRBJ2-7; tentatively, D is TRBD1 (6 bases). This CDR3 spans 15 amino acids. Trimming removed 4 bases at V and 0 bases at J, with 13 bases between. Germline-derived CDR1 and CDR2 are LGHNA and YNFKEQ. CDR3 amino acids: CASSPSTGSSYEQYF. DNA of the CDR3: TGTGCCAGCAGCCCCTCGACAGGTAGCTCCTACGAGCAGTACTTC.

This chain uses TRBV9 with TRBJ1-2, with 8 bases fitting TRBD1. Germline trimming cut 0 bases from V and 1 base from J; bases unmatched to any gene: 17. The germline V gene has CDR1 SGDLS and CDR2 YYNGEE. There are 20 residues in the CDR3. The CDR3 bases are TGTGCCAGCAGCGTAGGAGACAGGGGACATGTCGACTACTATAACTATGGCTACACCTTC. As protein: CASSVGDRGHVDYYNYGYTF.

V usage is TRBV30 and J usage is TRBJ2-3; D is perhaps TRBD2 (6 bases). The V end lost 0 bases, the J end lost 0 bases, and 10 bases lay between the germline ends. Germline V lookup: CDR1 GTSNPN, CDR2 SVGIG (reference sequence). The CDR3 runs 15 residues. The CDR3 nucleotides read TGTGCCTGGAGTGTCGCGGGGCGCAGCACAGATACGCAGTATTTT. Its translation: CAWSVAGRSTDTQYF. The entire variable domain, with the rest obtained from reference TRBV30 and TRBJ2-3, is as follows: SQTIHQWPATLVQPVGSPLSLECTVEGTSNPNLYWYRQAAGRGLQLLFYSVGIGQISSEVPQNLSASRPQDRQFILSSKKLLLSDSGFYLCAWSVAGRSTDTQYFGPGTRLTVL.

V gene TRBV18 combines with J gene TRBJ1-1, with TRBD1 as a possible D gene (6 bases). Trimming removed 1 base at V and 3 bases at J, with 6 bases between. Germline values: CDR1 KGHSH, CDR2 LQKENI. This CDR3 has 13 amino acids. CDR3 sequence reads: CASSPQGDTEAFF. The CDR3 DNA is TGTGCCAGCTCACCACAGGGGGACACTGAAGCTTTCTTT.

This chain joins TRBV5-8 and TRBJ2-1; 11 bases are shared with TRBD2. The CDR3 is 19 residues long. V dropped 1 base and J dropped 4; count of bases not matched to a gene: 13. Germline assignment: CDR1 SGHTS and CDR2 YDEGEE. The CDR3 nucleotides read TGTGCCAGCAGCTTGTTGGAACTAGCGGGAGTAAGGGGATACAATGAGCAGTTCTTC. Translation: CASSLLELAGVRGYNEQFF.

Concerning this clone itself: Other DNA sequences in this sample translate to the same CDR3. The CDR3 DNA follows: TGCGCCAGCAGCCAAGATCAACTAGCGGGAAGCTACGAGCAGTACTTC. Its protein product is CASSQDQLAGSYEQYF. The chain combines TRBV4-3 with TRBJ2-7; TRBD2 matches 10 bases. V shed 0 bases and J 3 bases; nucleotides not matched to a gene: 5. This CDR3 is built from 16 residues. CDR1 is LGHNA and CDR2 is YSLEER in the germline V gene.

The CDR3 DNA sequence: TGCAGTGCTAGTCTAGTGGCTACCGGGGAGCTGTTTTTT. Its translation: CSASLVATGELFF. The gene calls are TRBV20-1 and TRBJ2-2; D call uncertain. This CDR3 spans 13 amino acids. V lost 3 bases to trimming and J lost 5 bases, with 10 bases between them. The germline gives CDR1 DFQATT, CDR2 SNEGSKA (reference sequence).

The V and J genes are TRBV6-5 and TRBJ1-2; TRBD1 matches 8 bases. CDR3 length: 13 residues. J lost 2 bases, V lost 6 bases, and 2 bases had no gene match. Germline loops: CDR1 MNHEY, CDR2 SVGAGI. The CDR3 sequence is CASRGDRNYGYTF. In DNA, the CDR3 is TGTGCCAGCAGGGGGGACAGGAACTATGGCTACACCTTC.

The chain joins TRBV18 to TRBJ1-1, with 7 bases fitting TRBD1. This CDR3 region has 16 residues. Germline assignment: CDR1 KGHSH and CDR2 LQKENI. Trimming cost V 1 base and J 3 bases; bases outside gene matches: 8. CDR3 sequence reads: CASSPLAGTADTEAFF. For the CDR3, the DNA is TGTGCCAGCTCACCACTCGCCGGGACAGCGGACACTGAAGCTTTCTTT.

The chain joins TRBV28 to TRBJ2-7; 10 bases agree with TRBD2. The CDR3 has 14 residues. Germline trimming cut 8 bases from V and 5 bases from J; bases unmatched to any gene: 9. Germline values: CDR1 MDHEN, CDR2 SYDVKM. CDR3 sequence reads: CASASSGRENEQYF. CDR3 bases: TGTGCCAGCGCCTCTAGCGGGAGAGAAAACGAGCAGTACTTC.

Here the CDR3 reads CASSGTSGGAYGTDTQYF. The CDR3 DNA is TGTGCCAGCAGCGGTACTAGCGGGGGGGCCTACGGCACAGATACGCAGTATTTT. J is TRBJ2-3 and V is TRBV7-9; 13 bases align to TRBD2. The CDR3 contains 18 residues. In germline, CDR1 is SEHNR, CDR2 FQNEAQ (reference sequence). V trimming: 5 bases; J trimming: 1 base; junction bases outside the gene matches: 9. Drawing the rest from reference TRBV7-9 and TRBJ2-3, the complete variable domain is DTGVSQNPRHKITKRGQNVTFRCDPISEHNRLYWYRQTLGQGPEFLTYFQNEAQLEKSRLLSDRFSAERPKGSFSTLEIQRTEQGDSAMYLCASSGTSGGAYGTDTQYFGPGTRLTVL.

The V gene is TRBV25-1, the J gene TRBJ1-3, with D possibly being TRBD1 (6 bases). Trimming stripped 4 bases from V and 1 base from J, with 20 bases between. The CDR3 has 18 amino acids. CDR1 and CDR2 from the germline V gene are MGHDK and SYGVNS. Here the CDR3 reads CASSGGGPPGVSGNTIYF. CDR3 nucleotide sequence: TGTGCCAGCAGTGGCGGGGGACCGCCAGGGGTATCTGGAAACACCATATATTTT.

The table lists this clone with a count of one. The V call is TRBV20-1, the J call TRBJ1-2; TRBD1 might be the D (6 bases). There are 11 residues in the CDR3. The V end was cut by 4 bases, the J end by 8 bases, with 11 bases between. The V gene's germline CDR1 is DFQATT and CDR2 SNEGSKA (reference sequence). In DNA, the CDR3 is TGCAGTGCTACCAGGGGTGGAGGCTACACCTTC. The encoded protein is CSATRGGGYTF.

The CDR3 DNA reads TGTGCCAGCAGCTTAACGGCGACTAGCGGGGGGAATGAGCAGTTCTTC. This translates into CASSLTATSGGNEQFF. The V call is TRBV7-3, the J call TRBJ2-1; 13 nucleotides agree with TRBD2. Germline assignment: CDR1 SGHTA and CDR2 FQGTGA. The CDR3 length is 16 residues. J was trimmed by 7 bases and V by 0 bases; bases with no gene match: 3.

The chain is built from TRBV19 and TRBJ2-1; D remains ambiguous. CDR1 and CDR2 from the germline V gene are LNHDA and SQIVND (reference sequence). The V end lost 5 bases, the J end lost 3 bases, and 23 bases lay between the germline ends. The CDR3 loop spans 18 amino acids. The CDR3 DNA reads TGTGCCAGTAGTTTTAAACTAAGAGAGATCAGCCGCTACAATGAGCAGTTCTTC. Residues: CASSFKLREISRYNEQFF.

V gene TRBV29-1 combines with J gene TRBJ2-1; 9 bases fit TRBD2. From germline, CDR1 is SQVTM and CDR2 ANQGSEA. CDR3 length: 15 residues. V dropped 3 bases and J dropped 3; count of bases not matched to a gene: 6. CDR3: CSVEASGNNYNEQFF. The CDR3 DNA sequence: TGCAGCGTTGAGGCTAGCGGGAACAACTACAATGAGCAGTTCTTC.

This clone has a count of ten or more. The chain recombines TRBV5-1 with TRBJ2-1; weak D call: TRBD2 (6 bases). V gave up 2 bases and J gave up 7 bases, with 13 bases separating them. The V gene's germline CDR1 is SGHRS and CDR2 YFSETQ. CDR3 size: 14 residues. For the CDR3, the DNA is TGCGCCAGCAGCTTAGGCGGGGCTGAGAATGAGCAGTTCTTC. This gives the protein CASSLGGAENEQFF.

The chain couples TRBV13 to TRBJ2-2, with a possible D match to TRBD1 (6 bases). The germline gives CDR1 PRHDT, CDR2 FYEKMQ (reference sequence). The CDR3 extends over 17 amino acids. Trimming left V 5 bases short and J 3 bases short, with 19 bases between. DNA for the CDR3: TGTGCCAGCAGCCCTGACACAGGGATGGGGTACACCGGGGAGCTGTTTTTT. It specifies CASSPDTGMGYTGELFF.

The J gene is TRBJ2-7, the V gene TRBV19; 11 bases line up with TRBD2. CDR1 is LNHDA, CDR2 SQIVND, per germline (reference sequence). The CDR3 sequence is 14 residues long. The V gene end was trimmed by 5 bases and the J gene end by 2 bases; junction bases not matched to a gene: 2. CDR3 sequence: CASSRLAGPYEQYF. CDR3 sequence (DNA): TGTGCCAGTAGTCGACTAGCGGGGCCCTACGAGCAGTACTTC.

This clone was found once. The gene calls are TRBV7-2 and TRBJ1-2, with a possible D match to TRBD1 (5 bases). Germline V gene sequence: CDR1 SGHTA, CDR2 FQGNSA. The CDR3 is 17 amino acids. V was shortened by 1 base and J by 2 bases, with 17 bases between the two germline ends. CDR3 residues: CASSLGSLGGGNYGYTF. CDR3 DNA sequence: TGTGCCAGCAGCTTAGGAAGCTTGGGGGGAGGGAACTATGGCTACACCTTC.

The chain's CDR3 is CASSLVGSGRGAKNIQYF. The CDR3 DNA reads as TGCGCCAGCAGCTTGGTTGGTAGCGGGCGGGGAGCCAAAAACATTCAGTACTTC. The V call is TRBV5-1, the J call TRBJ2-4; the match to TRBD2 covers 7 bases. V gave up 0 bases and J gave up 0 bases; unmatched junction bases: 9. CDR3 length: 18 amino acids. From germline, CDR1 is SGHRS and CDR2 YFSETQ.

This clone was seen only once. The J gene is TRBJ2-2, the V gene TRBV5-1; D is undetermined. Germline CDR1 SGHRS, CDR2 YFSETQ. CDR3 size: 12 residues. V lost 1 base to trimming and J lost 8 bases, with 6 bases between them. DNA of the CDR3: TGCGCCAGCAGCTTGCCGACTGGGGAGCTGTTTTTT. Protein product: CASSLPTGELFF. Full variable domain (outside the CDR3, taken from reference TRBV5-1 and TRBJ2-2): KAGVTQTPRYLIKTRGQQVTLSCSPISGHRSVSWYQQTPGQGLQFLFEYFSETQRNKGNFPGRFSGRQFSNSRSEMNVSTLELGDSALYLCASSLPTGELFFGEGSRLTVL.

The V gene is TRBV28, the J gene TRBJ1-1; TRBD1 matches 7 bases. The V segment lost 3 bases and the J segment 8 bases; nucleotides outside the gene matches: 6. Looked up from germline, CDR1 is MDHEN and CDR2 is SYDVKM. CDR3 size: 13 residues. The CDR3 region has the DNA TGTGCCAGCAGTTTCTTGCACAGGGGAGAAGCTTTCTTT. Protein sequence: CASSFLHRGEAFF.

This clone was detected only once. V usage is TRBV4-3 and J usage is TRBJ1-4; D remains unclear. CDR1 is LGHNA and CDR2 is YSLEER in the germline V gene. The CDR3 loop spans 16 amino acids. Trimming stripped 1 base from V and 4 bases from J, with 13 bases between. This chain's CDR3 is CASSQAQQLLNEKLFF. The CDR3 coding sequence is TGCGCCAGCAGCCAAGCTCAACAGCTCCTTAATGAAAAACTGTTTTTT.

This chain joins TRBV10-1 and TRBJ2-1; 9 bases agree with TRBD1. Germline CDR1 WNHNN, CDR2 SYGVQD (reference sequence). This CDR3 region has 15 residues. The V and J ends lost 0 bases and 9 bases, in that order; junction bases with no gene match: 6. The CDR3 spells CASSESGDRVGEQFF. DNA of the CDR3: TGCGCCAGCAGTGAGTCTGGGGACAGGGTGGGTGAGCAGTTCTTC.

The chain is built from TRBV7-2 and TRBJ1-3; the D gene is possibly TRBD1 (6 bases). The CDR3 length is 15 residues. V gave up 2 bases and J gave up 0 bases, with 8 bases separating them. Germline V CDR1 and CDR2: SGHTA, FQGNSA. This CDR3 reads CASSLLGGSGNTIYF. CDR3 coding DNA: TGTGCCAGCAGCTTACTAGGGGGCTCTGGAAACACCATATATTTT.

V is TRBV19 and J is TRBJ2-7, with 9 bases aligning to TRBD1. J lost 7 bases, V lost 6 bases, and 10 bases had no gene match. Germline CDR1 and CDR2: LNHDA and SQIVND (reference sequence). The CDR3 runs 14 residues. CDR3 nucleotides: TGTGCCAGTAGCCAACAGGGGGCTCGGGGGGAGCAGTACTTC. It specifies CASSQQGARGEQYF.

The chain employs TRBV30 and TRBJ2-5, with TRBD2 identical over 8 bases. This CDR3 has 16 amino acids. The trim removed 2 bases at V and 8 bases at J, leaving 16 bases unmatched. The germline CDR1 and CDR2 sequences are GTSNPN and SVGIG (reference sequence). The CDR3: CAWSPGSLAGGLTQYF. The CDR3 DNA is TGTGCCTGGAGTCCCGGTTCGCTAGCGGGTGGTCTAACCCAGTACTTC. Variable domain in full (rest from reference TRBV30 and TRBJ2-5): SQTIHQWPATLVQPVGSPLSLECTVEGTSNPNLYWYRQAAGRGLQLLFYSVGIGQISSEVPQNLSASRPQDRQFILSSKKLLLSDSGFYLCAWSPGSLAGGLTQYFGPGTRLLVL.

CDR3 amino acids: CASAWAGGEQFF. CDR3 nucleotide sequence: TGTGCCAGCGCGTGGGCAGGGGGTGAGCAGTTCTTC. This chain connects TRBV7-3 to TRBJ2-1; 7 bases fit TRBD1. CDR3 length: 12 amino acids. V was clipped by 8 bases and J by 9 bases; unmatched bases: 7. CDR1 is SGHTA and CDR2 is FQGTGA in the germline V gene.

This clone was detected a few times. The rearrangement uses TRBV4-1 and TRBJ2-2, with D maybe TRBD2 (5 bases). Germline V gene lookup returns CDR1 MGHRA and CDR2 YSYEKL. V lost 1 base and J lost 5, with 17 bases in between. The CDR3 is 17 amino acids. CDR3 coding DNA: TGCGCCAGCAGCCAAGTGGGTGGGAGTACCAGGACCGGGGAGCTGTTTTTT. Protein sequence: CASSQVGGSTRTGELFF.

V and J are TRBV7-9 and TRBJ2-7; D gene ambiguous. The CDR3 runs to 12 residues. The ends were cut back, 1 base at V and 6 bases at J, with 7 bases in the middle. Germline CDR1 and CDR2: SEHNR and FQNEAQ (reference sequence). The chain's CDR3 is CASSLGPSEQYF. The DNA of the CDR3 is TGTGCCAGCAGCTTAGGTCCTTCCGAGCAGTACTTC.